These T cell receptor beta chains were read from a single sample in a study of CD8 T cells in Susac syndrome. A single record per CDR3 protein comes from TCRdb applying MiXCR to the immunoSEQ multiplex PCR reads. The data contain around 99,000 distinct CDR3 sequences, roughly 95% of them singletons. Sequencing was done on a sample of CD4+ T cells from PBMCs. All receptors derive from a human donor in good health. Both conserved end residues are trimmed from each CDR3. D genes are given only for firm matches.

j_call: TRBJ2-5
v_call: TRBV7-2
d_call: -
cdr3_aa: ASSLGTGVQETQY

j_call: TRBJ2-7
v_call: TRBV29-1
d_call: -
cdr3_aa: SVETRGEQY

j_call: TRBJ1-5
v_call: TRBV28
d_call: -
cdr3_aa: ASSLRFGLSNQPQH

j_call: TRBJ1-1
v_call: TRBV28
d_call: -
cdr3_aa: ASSLLVTEAF

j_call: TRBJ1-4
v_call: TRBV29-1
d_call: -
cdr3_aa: SVEMNEKLF

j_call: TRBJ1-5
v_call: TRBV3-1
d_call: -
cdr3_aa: ASSQGARGQPQH

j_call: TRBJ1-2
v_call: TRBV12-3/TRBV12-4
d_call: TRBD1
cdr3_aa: ASSLEGALSGYT

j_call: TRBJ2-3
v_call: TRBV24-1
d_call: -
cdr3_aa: ATSGPDGSRDTQY

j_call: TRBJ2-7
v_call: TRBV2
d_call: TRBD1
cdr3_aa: ASRGDRAYEQY

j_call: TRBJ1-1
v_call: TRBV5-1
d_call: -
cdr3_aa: ASSKTGTDTEAF

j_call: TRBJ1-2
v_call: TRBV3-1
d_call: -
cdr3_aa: ASSQTENYGYT

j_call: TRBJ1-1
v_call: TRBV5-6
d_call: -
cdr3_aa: ASSNVRTEAF

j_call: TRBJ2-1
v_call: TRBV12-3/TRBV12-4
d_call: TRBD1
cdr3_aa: ASSFRDRTNNEQF

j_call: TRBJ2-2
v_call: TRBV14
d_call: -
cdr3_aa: ASSQVGYNLEKNTGELF

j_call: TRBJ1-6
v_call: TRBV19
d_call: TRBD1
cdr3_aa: ASSPDRGKSPLH

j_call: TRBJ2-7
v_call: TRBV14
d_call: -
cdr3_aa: ASSFKRRDGTYEQY

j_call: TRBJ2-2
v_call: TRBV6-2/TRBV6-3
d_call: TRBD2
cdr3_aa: ASSLEGGRIWTGELF

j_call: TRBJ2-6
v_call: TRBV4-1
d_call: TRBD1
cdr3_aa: ASSQDGTVSPPGANVLT

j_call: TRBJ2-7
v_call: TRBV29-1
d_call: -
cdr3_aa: SASSDIHSYEQY

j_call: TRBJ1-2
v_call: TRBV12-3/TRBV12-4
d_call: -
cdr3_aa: ASRPTGLGYGYT

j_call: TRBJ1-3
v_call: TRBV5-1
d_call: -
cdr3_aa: ASSLGGGDGNTIY

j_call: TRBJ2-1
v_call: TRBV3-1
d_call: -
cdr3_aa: ASSWGYEQF

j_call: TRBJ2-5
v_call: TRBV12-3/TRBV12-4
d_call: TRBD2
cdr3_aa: ASSLALSGGETQY

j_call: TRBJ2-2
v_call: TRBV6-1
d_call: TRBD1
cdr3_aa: ASSGQGAGTGELF

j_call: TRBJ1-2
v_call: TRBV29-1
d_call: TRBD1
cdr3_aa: SVTGGADYGYT

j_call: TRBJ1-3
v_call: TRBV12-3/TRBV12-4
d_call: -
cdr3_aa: ASAVSGNTIY

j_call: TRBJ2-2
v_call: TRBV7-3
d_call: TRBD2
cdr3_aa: ASSLRLAGITGELF

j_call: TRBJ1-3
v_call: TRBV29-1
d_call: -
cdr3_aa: SVVWSGGNTIY

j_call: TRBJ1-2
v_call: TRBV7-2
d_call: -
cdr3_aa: ASSLPRQYGYT

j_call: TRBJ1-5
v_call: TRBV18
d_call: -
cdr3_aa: ASSLMDNQPQH

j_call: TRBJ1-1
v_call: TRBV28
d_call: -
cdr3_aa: ASRTGLPEAF

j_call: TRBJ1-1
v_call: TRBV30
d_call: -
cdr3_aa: AWIPRGTEAF

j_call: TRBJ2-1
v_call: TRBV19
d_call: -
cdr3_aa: ASSKVGTSSYNEQF

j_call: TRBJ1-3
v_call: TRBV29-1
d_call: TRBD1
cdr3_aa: SVETGAGNTIY

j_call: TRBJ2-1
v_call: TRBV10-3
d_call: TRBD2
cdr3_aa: AISESSSGGANEQF

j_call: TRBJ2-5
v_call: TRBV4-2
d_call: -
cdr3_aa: ASRGPGPGETQY

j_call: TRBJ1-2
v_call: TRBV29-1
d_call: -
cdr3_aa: SFWTSNYGYT

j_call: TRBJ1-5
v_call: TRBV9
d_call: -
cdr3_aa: ASSSTTGNQPQH

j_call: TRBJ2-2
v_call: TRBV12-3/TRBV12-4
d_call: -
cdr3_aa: ASSPGHRELF

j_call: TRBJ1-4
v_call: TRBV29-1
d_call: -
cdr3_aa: SVEDGAEKLF

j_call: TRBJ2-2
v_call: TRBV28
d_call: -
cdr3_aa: ASRYSNTGELF

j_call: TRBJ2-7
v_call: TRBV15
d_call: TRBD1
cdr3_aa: ATSRALDRKNEQY

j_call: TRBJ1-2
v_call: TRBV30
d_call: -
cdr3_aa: ALVREGVSYGYT

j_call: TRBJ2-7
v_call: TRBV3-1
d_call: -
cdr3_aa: ASSQVSGSFSYEQY

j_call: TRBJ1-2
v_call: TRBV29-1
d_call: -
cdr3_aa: SVEDSYYGYT

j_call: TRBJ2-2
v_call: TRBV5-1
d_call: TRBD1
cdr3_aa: ASSLEGTGGTKTGELF

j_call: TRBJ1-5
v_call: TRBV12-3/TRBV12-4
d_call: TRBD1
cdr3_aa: ASSSGTGDFYSNQPQH

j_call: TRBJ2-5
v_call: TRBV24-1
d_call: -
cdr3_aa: ATSPGTELQETQY

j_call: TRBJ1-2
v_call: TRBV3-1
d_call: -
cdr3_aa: ASSRQATGGYT

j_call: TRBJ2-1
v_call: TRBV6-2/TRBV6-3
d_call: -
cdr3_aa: ASSYSGARGVYNEQF

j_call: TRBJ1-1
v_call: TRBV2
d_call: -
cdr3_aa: ASSEQGYGEAF

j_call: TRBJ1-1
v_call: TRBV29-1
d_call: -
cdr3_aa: SHSMEGTEAF

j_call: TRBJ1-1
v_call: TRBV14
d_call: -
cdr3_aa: ASSPRQDLNTEAF

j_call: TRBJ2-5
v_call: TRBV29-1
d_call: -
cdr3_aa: SVEDGKQETQY

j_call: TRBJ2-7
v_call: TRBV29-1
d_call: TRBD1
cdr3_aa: SVGGQGTGQY

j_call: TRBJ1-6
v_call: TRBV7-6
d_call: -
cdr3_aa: ASSFTGRDSPLH

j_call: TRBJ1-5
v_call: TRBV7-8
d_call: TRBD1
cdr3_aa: ASSTQGGASQPQH

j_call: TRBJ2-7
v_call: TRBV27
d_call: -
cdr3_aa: ATRPGGGIIYEQY

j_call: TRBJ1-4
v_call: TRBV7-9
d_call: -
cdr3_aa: ASSSWGKQGPSEKLF